The T cell receptor (beta chain) described here comes from a study of blood T cell repertoires in COVID-19. Across the study: Some COVID-19 samples were acute and others convalescent; all came from the United States, Italy and Spain.

Enrolment of Seattle patients took place during active infection, and they were followed longitudinally. Trimming cost V 9 bases and J 11 bases, with 11 bases left between them. Germline CDR1 is WNHNN and CDR2 is SYGVQD (reference sequence). The CDR3 contains 10 residues. Assay used: immunoSEQ multiplex PCR; TCRdb lists only in-frame clones, some missing. The sample records tens of thousands of clones, 75% to 90% being singletons. The J gene is TRBJ1-5, the V gene TRBV10-1; tentatively, D is TRBD1 (6 bases). This sequence was found in a woman older than 75 with COVID-19, enrolled during active disease. Sequenced material: peripheral blood. This chain's CDR3 is CASEGGAQHF. Written as DNA, the CDR3 is TGCGCCAGTGAGGGGGGGGCCCAGCATTTT.